This TCR beta chain derives from a study of T cell responses to AZD1222 COVID-19 vaccine. About the study: Pooling covered second doses at about 4 or about 12 weeks. Broader study findings: Donors, mostly white British, included more females; clonal diversity was possibly underestimated. Spike-specific TCR breadth and depth rose after two AZD1222 doses. There were vaccine-associated CD4 TCRs across spike, dominant at 160-218 and 743-854.

V dropped 7 bases and J dropped 11; count of bases not matched to a gene: 10. Germline V gene sequence: CDR1 SQVTM, CDR2 ANQGSEA. The CDR3 spans 12 residues. With respect to this clone: Its target is not known.

Method: immunoSEQ multiplex PCR; TCRdb's copy keeps in-frame clones and lacks some. The sample lists more than 95,000 clones, over 80% seen once, with 1.1% in the top ten. This receptor was obtained from an adult in good health. The sample consisted of peripheral blood, taken on day 0 of AZD1222 vaccination. The V call is TRBV29-1, the J call TRBJ1-1, with 10 bases that match TRBD1. This chain's CDR3 is CSAGDRGSRAFF. CDR3 coding DNA: TGCAGCGCCGGGGACAGGGGTAGTCGGGCTTTCTTT.